The TCR beta chain under discussion was sequenced for a study of blood T cells in healthy people across ages (dated by TCRdb to about 2015). General notes on the study: In model experiments, template switching captured roughly one uniquely barcoded TCR beta cDNA molecule for every two T cells. To track age-related changes in TCR beta repertoire diversity, the study relied on deep sequencing normalized with unique cDNA molecular identifiers. Donors were grouped into four age groups: young (average 16 years), middle-aged (39), aged (around 66) and long-lived (just over 80). To avoid experimental bias, donors of different ages were randomly spread across the sequencing lanes. The study analyzed two additional independent replicas of 1 million unique cDNA reads from the same blood draw for two donors, one aged 18 to 29 and one aged 80 or older. General conclusions and limits of the study: As age increased, observed TCR beta diversity per million T cells dropped in a roughly linear way, and a significant reduction was already evident by age 40. Because the CMV infection status of the donors was unknown, age-related changes in expanded clonotypes may potentially have been confounded. Because profiling used bulk unsorted PBMCs, naive and antigen-experienced compartments could not be compared conclusively. Observed TCR beta diversity correlated strongly with the percentage of naive T cells measured by flow cytometry. Compared with the aged group, the long-lived group had more naive CD4+ T cells, fewer expanded clones and increased TCR diversity, a pattern suggesting age selection. Estimates of total diversity from one million sequenced T cells were regarded as lower bounds and underestimates.

For this clonotype: There is no known antigen for this receptor. The sample holds no much larger clone one base away, and base qualities are not on file.

The library was obtained by 5' RACE. Sequencing was carried out with an Illumina HiSeq 2500. A second roughly 6 to 11 cycle PCR used a sample-barcoded 5' primer and a J-beta primer mix. Each TCR beta cDNA molecule received a unique molecular identifier from a template-switch 5' adaptor carrying 12 random nucleotides. At least 2.5 million CDR3-containing paired-end reads were obtained from each sample. First-strand cDNA was synthesized from all RNA with the Mint cDNA synthesis kit, primed by a TRBC-specific oligonucleotide. All cDNA was treated with uracil-DNA glycosylase and then went through a first 18-cycle PCR with the universal primers M1SS and BC2_uni_R. The original methods were these. Normalization of each sample was performed by random selection of 1 million high-quality reads, each carrying a distinct molecular identifier. Instead of being binned into consensus sequences, reads that shared molecular identifiers were thrown out. MiTCR, set to a Q25 quality threshold and the strictest error-elimination algorithm, was used for CDR3 identification, clonotype clustering and error correction. A nonparametric unseen species model with Euler transformation was used to estimate a lower bound on total TCR beta diversity. TCRdb reworked the public reads: Q25 trimming with fastp, MiXCR clone assembly, productive beta chains retained. Rows are combined by CDR3 protein, so each entry shows the most common genes and DNA. TCRdb, rather than the study authors, made the V and J calls. This sample holds 1.5 million or so distinct CDR3 sequences; roughly 43% were observed only once. The leading ten clones occupy 4% of the sample.

Donors were 30 to 45 systemically healthy Caucasian individuals from Russia aged roughly 6 to 90 years. Each donor gave about 9.2 milliliters of peripheral blood, drawn into EDTA-treated Vacutainer tubes. PBMCs were isolated by Ficoll-Paque density-gradient centrifugation, with at least 6.5 million obtained per sample. Trizol reagent was used to extract total RNA from the PBMCs, yielding at least 5.5 micrograms per sample. Naive CD45RAhigh/CD27high T cell percentages were measured by flow cytometry on a PBMC aliquot from every donor. This TCR derives from a woman aged 18-29 years in good health. The source material was blood.

CDR3 protein: CASSEAENNEQFF. The bases are TGTGCCAGCAGTGAGGCCGAAAACAATGAGCAGTTCTTC. This chain joins TRBV6-4 to TRBJ2-1; the D gene is unclear. V is shortened by 3 bases, J by 5 bases, and the region joining them spans 8 bases. The germline V gene sets CDR1 to MRHNA and CDR2 to SNTAGT. The CDR3 spans 13 residues, from the cysteine through the phenylalanine. Of all the DNA, just the CDR3 is kept, 39 bases in frame from base 1.